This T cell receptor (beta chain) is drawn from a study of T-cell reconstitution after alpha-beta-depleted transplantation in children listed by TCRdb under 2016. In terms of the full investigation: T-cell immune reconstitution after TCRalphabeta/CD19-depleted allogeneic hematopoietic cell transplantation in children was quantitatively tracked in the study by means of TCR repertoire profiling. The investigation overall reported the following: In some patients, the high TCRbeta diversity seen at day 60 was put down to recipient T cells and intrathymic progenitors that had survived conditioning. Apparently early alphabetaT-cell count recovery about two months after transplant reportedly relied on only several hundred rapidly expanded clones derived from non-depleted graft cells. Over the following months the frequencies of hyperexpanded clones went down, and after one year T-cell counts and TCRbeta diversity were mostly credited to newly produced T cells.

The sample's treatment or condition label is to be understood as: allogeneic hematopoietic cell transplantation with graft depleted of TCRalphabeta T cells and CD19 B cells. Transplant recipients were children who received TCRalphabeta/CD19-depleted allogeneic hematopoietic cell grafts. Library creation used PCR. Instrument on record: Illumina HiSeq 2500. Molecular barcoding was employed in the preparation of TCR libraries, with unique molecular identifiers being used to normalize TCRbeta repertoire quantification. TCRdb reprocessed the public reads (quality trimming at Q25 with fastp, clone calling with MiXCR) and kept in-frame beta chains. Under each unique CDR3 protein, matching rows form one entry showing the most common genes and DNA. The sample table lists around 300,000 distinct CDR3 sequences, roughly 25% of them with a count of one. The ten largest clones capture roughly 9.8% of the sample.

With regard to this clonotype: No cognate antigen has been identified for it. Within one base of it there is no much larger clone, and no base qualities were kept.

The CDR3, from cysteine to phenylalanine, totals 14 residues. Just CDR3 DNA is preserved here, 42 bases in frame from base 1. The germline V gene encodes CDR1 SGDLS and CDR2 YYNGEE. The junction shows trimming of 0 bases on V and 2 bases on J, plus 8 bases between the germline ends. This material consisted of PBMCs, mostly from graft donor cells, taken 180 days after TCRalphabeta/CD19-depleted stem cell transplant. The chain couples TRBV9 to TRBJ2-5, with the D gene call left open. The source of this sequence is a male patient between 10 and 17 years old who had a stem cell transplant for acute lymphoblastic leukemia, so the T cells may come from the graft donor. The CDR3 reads CASSVVISQETQYF. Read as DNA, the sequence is TGTGCCAGCAGCGTAGTTATCAGTCAAGAGACCCAGTACTTC.